The sequence of this TCR beta chain was determined in a study of blood T cell repertoires in COVID-19. Study details: Samples of COVID-19 (acute and convalescent) were obtained from the United States, Italy and Spain. PBMCs, B-cell-depleted T cells, or T cells were the source of the cDNA or gDNA that made up the material.

In the source study's methods: Quantification of nucleated cells was approximated via reference gene primer amplification. Sequenced by immunoSEQ multiplex PCR; TCRdb stores in-frame clones only, minus some. V and J calls and clone size come straight from that table; D and trimming were deduced from the DNA. The table records 310,000 or so clones, roughly 86% of them present only once. V was clipped by 9 bases and J by 6 bases, with 10 bases between them. The germline CDR1 and CDR2 sequences are SGDLS and YYNGEE. CDR3 length: 10 amino acids. The TCR was taken from a woman in her 30s who had recovered from COVID-19. The specimen sequenced was peripheral blood. The rearrangement uses TRBV9 and TRBJ2-7, with unresolved D. Here the CDR3 reads CATGYSEQYF. CDR3 sequence (DNA): TGTGCCACCGGGTATTCCGAGCAGTACTTC.